The 14 T cell receptor beta chains listed next were all sequenced from one sample in a study of spatial heterogeneity in lung cancer. TCRdb reprocessed the 5' RACE reads via MiXCR and lists one record per CDR3 protein. The table lists about 11,000 distinct CDR3 sequences, roughly 3.7% of them singletons. Indicated time point: sample taken at primary tumor resection. Unsorted samples of tumor, nontumor lung or frozen PBMC had their whole RNA sequenced. The material was normal lung tissue next to the tumor, obtained at surgery. The receptors derive from a male donor with early-stage non-small cell lung cancer.

This clonotype is deemed medium-sized. This beta chain lies outside the target of a library built for alpha chains; its clone size means little. The gene calls are TRBV5-6 and TRBJ2-1, with TRBD1 matching 11 bases. Per the germline V gene, CDR1 is SGHDT and CDR2 is YYEEEE. This CDR3 region has 17 residues. V trimming: 0 bases; J trimming: 7 bases; junction bases outside the gene matches: 9. CDR3 sequence (DNA): TGTGCCAGCAGCTTGGGGACAGGGGGCGTCGGTGAAAATGAGCAGTTCTTC. As protein: CASSLGTGGVGENEQFF.

This clonotype was observed many times. This beta chain represents an off-target read in a library built for alpha chains; its size is of limited meaning. J is TRBJ2-1 and V is TRBV3-1; D not resolved. Germline CDR1 LGHDT, CDR2 YNNKEL (reference sequence). The CDR3 runs 14 residues. The V gene lost 2 bases and the J gene lost 6 bases, with 11 bases spanning the gap. Here the CDR3 reads CASSQRVLGNEQFF. In DNA, the CDR3 is TGTGCCAGCAGCCAAAGGGTCTTGGGCAATGAGCAGTTCTTC.

By sample share, this clonotype is medium-sized. This beta chain is an unintended read in a library built for alpha chains; its size means little. V gene TRBV5-1 combines with J gene TRBJ2-1, with D hard to call. The V end lost 7 bases, the J end lost 0 bases, and 11 bases lay between the germline ends. The CDR3 runs to 14 residues. In germline, CDR1 is SGHRS, CDR2 YFSETQ. CDR3 in DNA: TGCGCCAGCGAGAGCGATTCCTCCTACAATGAGCAGTTCTTC. Amino acids: CASESDSSYNEQFF.

This clonotype has a count of ten or more. A library prepared for alpha chains yielded this beta chain as an off-target read; its size is of little meaning. This chain uses TRBV6-5 with TRBJ2-7; D uncertain. Germline values: CDR1 MNHEY, CDR2 SVGAGI. V lost 7 bases and J lost 4, with 17 bases in between. This CDR3 is built from 14 residues. The CDR3 loop reads CASTKAGLGYEQYF. DNA for the CDR3: TGTGCCAGCACCAAAGCTGGGTTAGGGTACGAGCAGTACTTC.

This clonotype was seen many times. This beta chain represents an off-target read in a library built for alpha chains; its size is of limited meaning. The chain couples TRBV6-2 or TRBV6-3 to TRBJ1-2; TRBD1 aligns across 8 bases. There are 13 residues in the CDR3. The V gene end was trimmed by 6 bases and the J gene end by 4 bases; junction bases not matched to a gene: 4. Per germline, CDR1 MNHEY and CDR2 SVGEGT. The CDR3 DNA follows: TGTGCCAGCAGCCCGGACAGGGCCTATGGCTACACCTTC. Protein product: CASSPDRAYGYTF.

This clonotype is categorized as large. This beta chain lies outside the target of a library built for alpha chains; its clone size means little. The rearrangement uses TRBV5-1 and TRBJ2-7; 8 bases map to TRBD1. This CDR3 is built from 13 residues. CDR1 SGHRS and CDR2 YFSETQ come from the germline V gene. V lost 2 bases, J lost 7 bases, and 5 bases stayed unmatched. CDR3 loop: CASSFGQGKEQYF. CDR3 bases: TGCGCCAGCAGCTTTGGACAGGGTAAGGAGCAGTACTTC.

This clonotype was seen repeatedly, ten times or more. This beta chain came through as a stray read in a library set up for alpha chains, and its size says little. This chain links TRBV18 with TRBJ1-6; no reliable D call. Germline CDR1 and CDR2: KGHSH and LQKENI. The CDR3 loop spans 15 amino acids. Trimming cost V 4 bases and J 7 bases, with 14 bases left between them. The CDR3 reads CASSLGSIWNSPLHF. CDR3 nucleotides: TGTGCCAGCTCACTAGGGTCCATCTGGAATTCACCCCTCCACTTT.

This clonotype was observed at least ten times. Since the library was made to target alpha chains, this beta chain is a stray read and its abundance is not meaningful. The gene calls are TRBV7-3 and TRBJ2-4, with 8 bases lining up with TRBD2. This CDR3 spans 15 amino acids. The germline V gene has CDR1 SGHTA and CDR2 FQGTGA. V shed 5 bases and J 9 bases; nucleotides not matched to a gene: 12. DNA for the CDR3: TGTGCCAGCAGCCGTGAAAGCGGGAGAAGTAGCATTCAGTACTTC. Translated, it gives CASSRESGRSSIQYF. Full variable domain (outside the CDR3, taken from reference TRBV7-3 and TRBJ2-4): GAGVSQTPSNKVTEKGKYVELRCDPISGHTALYWYRQSLGQGPEFLIYFQGTGAADDSGLPNDRFFAVRPEGSVSTLKIQRTERGDSAVYLCASSRESGRSSIQYFGAGTRLSVL.

This clonotype is medium-sized (0.01 to 0.1%) in the sample. The library was designed around alpha chains, so this beta chain is a stray read whose abundance carries little weight. V usage is TRBV6-5 and J usage is TRBJ1-5; D remains unclear. The CDR3 is 14 residues long. Per germline, CDR1 MNHEY and CDR2 SVGAGI. V was cut by 6 bases and J by 2 bases, with 11 bases left in between. CDR3 coding DNA: TGTGCCAGCAGCGAGATTAGTGGCAATCAGCCCCAGCATTTT. This sequence encodes CASSEISGNQPQHF.

This clonotype came up many times. This beta chain slipped into a library made for alpha chains as a stray read, so its size is not meaningful. The chain employs TRBV20-1 and TRBJ2-7, with D perhaps matching TRBD2 (5 bases). This CDR3 is 15 amino acids long. Trimming took 0 bases from V and 4 from J, leaving 16 bases between them. Germline V gene lookup returns CDR1 DFQATT and CDR2 SNEGSKA (reference sequence). CDR3 loop: CSARDPERGLYEQYF. The DNA of the CDR3 is TGCAGTGCTAGAGATCCGGAACGGGGTTTGTACGAGCAGTACTTC.

This clonotype was recorded at least ten times. This beta chain represents an off-target read in a library built for alpha chains; its size is of limited meaning. The chain combines TRBV12-3 or TRBV12-4 with TRBJ1-1; D call uncertain. This CDR3 has 13 residues. The V end lost 6 bases, the J end lost 5 bases, and 13 bases lay between the germline ends. The CDR3 protein is CASRDGVRTEAFF. CDR3 in DNA: TGTGCCAGCAGGGATGGGGTTAGGACTGAAGCTTTCTTT.

By frequency in the sample, this clonotype is medium-sized. Within a library made for alpha chains, this beta chain is off target, and its count is uninformative. The chain uses TRBV7-2 and TRBJ1-5; D not resolved. V shed 2 bases and J shed 2 bases, with 10 bases lying between them. Looked up from germline, CDR1 is SGHTA and CDR2 is FQGNSA. There are 15 residues in the CDR3. Written as DNA, the CDR3 is TGTGCCAGCAGCTTAATGGGGTTGGGCAATCAGCCCCAGCATTTT. This codes for CASSLMGLGNQPQHF.

This clonotype was counted ten times or more. This beta chain turned up in a library designed for alpha chains; as an off-target read, its abundance says little. CDR3 sequence reads: CASSMTGGIYEQYF. CDR3 DNA: TGTGCCAGTAGTATGACAGGGGGCATCTACGAGCAGTACTTC. The chain has TRBV19 and TRBJ2-7; 10 bases are a match to TRBD1. Germline assignment: CDR1 LNHDA and CDR2 SQIVND (reference sequence). The CDR3 runs 14 residues. The junction had 2 bases not matched to a gene; V was cut back by 3 bases and J by 3 bases. The full variable domain, its missing parts supplied by reference TRBV19 and TRBJ2-7, is DGGITQSPKYLFRKEGQNVTLSCEQNLNHDAMYWYRQDPGQGLRLIYYSQIVNDFQKGDIAEGYSVSREKKESFPLTVTSAQKNPTAFYLCASSMTGGIYEQYFGPGTRLTVT.

By sample share, this clonotype is medium-sized. This beta chain was picked up by a library intended for alpha chains and is off target, so its count carries little meaning. This chain links TRBV6-5 with TRBJ1-5, with D possibly matching TRBD1 (5 bases). Germline V gene sequence: CDR1 MNHEY, CDR2 SVGAGI. The CDR3 is made up of 14 amino acids. Trimming cost V 2 bases and J 11 bases, with 16 bases left between them. The chain's CDR3 is CASSYEYRSGSQHF. CDR3 nucleotides: TGTGCCAGCAGTTACGAGTACAGGTCAGGGTCCCAGCATTTT.